Listed below are T cell receptor beta chains from one sample, sequenced in a study of blood T cell repertoires in COVID-19. Some clones are missing from TCRdb's copy, which holds only in-frame ones; the method was immunoSEQ multiplex PCR. Among over 400,000 clones listed, around 85% were seen once. Sequences were obtained from PBMCs or T cells enriched from blood (not recorded which). Source of these receptors: a woman aged 55-70 years who had recovered from COVID-19. Both conserved end residues are part of each CDR3. The D gene is left open where the match is weak. The size field is filled for only some rows; it gives once, few, many or a size class.

d_gene,v_gene,abundance,j_gene,CDR3aa,CDR3nt
TRBD1,TRBV9,-,TRBJ1-2,CASSTGTGGDYGYTF,TGTGCCAGCAGCACGGGGACAGGGGGCGACTATGGCTACACCTTC
-,TRBV2,-,TRBJ2-3,CASKVAQDAQYF,TGTGCCAGCAAGGTAGCGCAGGACGCGCAGTATTTT
TRBD2,TRBV4-1,-,TRBJ2-3,CASSHPRGGPGDTQYF,TGCGCCAGCAGCCATCCACGGGGGGGCCCCGGAGATACGCAGTATTTT
-,TRBV6-5,-,TRBJ2-2,CASRFDRKGELFF,TGTGCCAGCAGATTCGACAGGAAAGGGGAGCTGTTTTTT
-,TRBV1,once,TRBJ2-7,CTSSQEDRRSYEQYF,TGCACCAGCAGCCAAGAGGACAGGCGATCCTACGAGCAGTACTTC
TRBD2,TRBV28,-,TRBJ2-2,CASSTIGGSTGELFF,TGTGCCAGCAGTACAATCGGGGGGTCCACCGGGGAGCTGTTTTTT
TRBD2,TRBV2,-,TRBJ2-4,CASKAGEKNIQYF,TGTGCCAGCAAGGCGGGGGAAAAAAACATTCAGTACTTC
-,TRBV7-2,-,TRBJ2-3,CASSAQAGVTDTQYF,TGTGCCAGCAGCGCCCAGGCCGGCGTCACAGATACGCAGTATTTT
-,TRBV9,-,TRBJ2-2,CASSKTTGLQGTGELFF,TGTGCCAGCAGCAAGACCACAGGCCTTCAGGGAACCGGGGAGCTGTTTTTT
TRBD2,TRBV2,-,TRBJ2-3,CASSEWELSGGARADTQYF,TGTGCCAGCAGTGAATGGGAACTTTCGGGGGGGGCCCGTGCAGATACGCAGTATTTT
TRBD1,TRBV3-1/TRBV3-2,once,TRBJ1-6,CASSRTGKESPLHF,TGTGCCAGCAGCCGGACAGGGAAAGAATCACCCCTCCACTTT
-,TRBV5-6,-,TRBJ2-1,CASSPQGGRYNEQFF,TGTGCCAGCAGCCCACAGGGGGGGCGTTACAATGAGCAGTTCTTC
TRBD2,TRBV5-1,-,TRBJ2-1,CASSLAAGGTNEQFF,TGCGCCAGCAGCTTGGCAGCGGGGGGGACGAATGAGCAGTTCTTC
TRBD1,TRBV2,-,TRBJ1-4,CASIQIRGAGGKLFF,TGTGCCAGCATTCAAATCAGGGGCGCAGGGGGGAAACTGTTTTTT
-,TRBV19,-,TRBJ1-1,CASSGQWTEAFF,TGTGCCAGTAGCGGACAGTGGACTGAAGCTTTCTTT
TRBD2,TRBV5-8,-,TRBJ2-3,CASSLGLAASTDTQYF,TGTGCCAGCAGCCTTGGGCTAGCGGCTAGCACAGATACGCAGTATTTT
-,TRBV15,-,TRBJ1-3,CATSRDNSGNTIYF,TGTGCCACCAGCAGAGACAACTCTGGAAACACCATATATTTT
TRBD1,TRBV12-3/TRBV12-4,-,TRBJ1-2,CASSRDRGNTF,TGTGCCAGCAGTAGGGACAGGGGAAACACCTTC
-,TRBV27,-,TRBJ1-6,CASSSIPVNNSPLHF,TGTGCCAGCAGTTCGATCCCGGTCAATAATTCACCCCTCCACTTT
-,TRBV30,few,TRBJ2-5,CAWSEGAGSPQETQYF,TGTGCCTGGAGCGAAGGTGCGGGTAGCCCACAAGAGACCCAGTACTTC
TRBD1,TRBV12-3/TRBV12-4,-,TRBJ1-1,CASSYRDSTEAFF,TGTGCCAGCAGCTACCGGGACAGCACTGAAGCTTTCTTT
TRBD2,TRBV4-1,few,TRBJ2-3,CASSRLSGGQDTQYF,TGCGCCAGCAGCCGATTGAGCGGGGGTCAGGATACGCAGTATTTT
-,TRBV24-1,few,TRBJ1-6,CATSEGGRVGSPLHF,TGTGCCACCAGTGAGGGGGGGCGAGTCGGTTCACCCCTCCACTTT
-,TRBV2,-,TRBJ1-1,CATQGQGNTEAFF,TGTGCCACCCAGGGGCAGGGGAACACTGAAGCTTTCTTT
-,TRBV30,-,TRBJ1-3,CAWTGTRTFPLSGNTIYF,TGTGCCTGGACCGGGACACGCACCTTCCCCCTCTCTGGAAACACCATATATTTT
TRBD1,TRBV10-3,-,TRBJ1-6,CAISERGPGQGYNSPLHF,TGTGCCATCAGTGAAAGGGGGCCGGGACAGGGATATAATTCACCCCTCCACTTT
-,TRBV2,-,TRBJ1-2,CASKAGANYGYTF,TGTGCCAGCAAGGCAGGGGCTAACTATGGCTACACCTTC
TRBD1,TRBV2,-,TRBJ1-1,CASTGQLNTEAFF,TGTGCCAGCACGGGACAGCTGAACACTGAAGCTTTCTTT
-,TRBV3-1/TRBV3-2,-,TRBJ1-1,CASSQEGARGNTEAFF,TGTGCCAGCAGCCAAGAGGGAGCCAGGGGTAACACTGAAGCTTTCTTT
TRBD1,TRBV5-4,-,TRBJ2-3,CASSLPGQGADTQYF,TGTGCCAGCAGCTTGCCGGGACAGGGGGCAGATACGCAGTATTTT
TRBD1,TRBV7-6,once,TRBJ1-1,CASSPGTGFTEAFF,TGTGCCAGCAGTCCCGGGACAGGGTTCACTGAAGCTTTCTTT
TRBD2,TRBV10-3,-,TRBJ2-3,CAISGRGGPGHPDTQYF,TGTGCCATCAGTGGACGGGGGGGCCCCGGACATCCAGATACGCAGTATTTT
TRBD1,TRBV25-1,-,TRBJ2-5,CASSRTGGGETQYF,TGTGCCAGCAGCCGGACAGGGGGCGGGGAGACCCAGTACTTC
-,TRBV6-5,-,TRBJ2-1,CASSSDWNSYNEQFF,TGTGCCAGCAGCTCCGACTGGAACTCCTACAATGAGCAGTTCTTC
TRBD1,TRBV7-9,-,TRBJ2-1,CASSDLLPNRGQAYNEQFF,TGTGCCAGCAGCGATTTATTACCGAACAGGGGGCAAGCTTACAATGAGCAGTTCTTC
TRBD1,TRBV30,-,TRBJ2-1,CASSTGGYNEQFF,TGTGCCTCATCGACAGGGGGGTACAATGAGCAGTTCTTC
TRBD2,TRBV7-9,-,TRBJ2-1,CASSLGTSLYTYNEQFF,TGTGCCAGCAGCTTAGGGACTAGCCTATATACCTACAATGAGCAGTTCTTC
-,TRBV19,few,TRBJ1-3,CASSIVGGSGNTIYF,TGTGCCAGTAGTATAGTAGGCGGAAGTGGAAACACCATATATTTT
-,TRBV10-3,-,TRBJ2-2,CAISERTGSNTGELFF,TGTGCCATCAGTGAGAGAACAGGGTCGAACACCGGGGAGCTGTTTTTT
-,TRBV19,-,TRBJ1-2,CASFSGDTNYGYTF,TGTGCCAGTTTTTCAGGGGATACTAACTATGGCTACACCTTC